These T cell receptor beta chains were read from a single sample in a study of cytotoxic CD8 clonotypes in ibrutinib-treated CLL. TCRdb keeps only in-frame clones here, not all; method: immunoSEQ multiplex PCR. This table has some 300,000 clones, approximately 80% appearing once. The specimen comprised PBMCs, sampled before ibrutinib treatment. The receptors here all came from a human donor with chronic lymphocytic leukemia. Each CDR3 is given with its conserved first and last residue. The D gene is left open where the match is weak. Some rows have no size entry. The others give once, few or many, or a class for an expanded clone.

-	TRBV19	TRBD2	TRBJ2-2	CASSSGLAGGPNTGELFF	TGTGCCAGTAGTAGTGGACTAGCGGGAGGACCGAACACCGGGGAGCTGTTTTTT
-	TRBV30	TRBD1	TRBJ1-2	CAWRAQVGGADTF	TGTGCCTGGAGGGCCCAGGTAGGGGGCGCGGATACCTTC
-	TRBV30	TRBD1	TRBJ1-5	CAWSPFGTANQPQHF	TGTGCCTGGAGTCCCTTCGGGACAGCAAATCAGCCCCAGCATTTT
-	TRBV4-2	TRBD2	TRBJ2-1	CASSQDGTSGMNEQFF	TGTGCCAGCAGCCAAGATGGCACTAGCGGGATGAATGAGCAGTTCTTC
-	TRBV5-1	-	TRBJ2-7	CASSFGAAVGYEQYF	TGCGCCAGCAGCTTCGGTGCGGCGGTGGGCTACGAGCAGTACTTC
-	TRBV7-9	-	TRBJ2-7	CASSLTTDSYEQYF	TGTGCCAGCAGCCTGACGACGGATTCCTACGAGCAGTACTTC
-	TRBV7-8	-	TRBJ2-2	CASSRVYGNTGELFF	TGTGCCAGCAGCAGGGTTTACGGGAACACCGGGGAGCTGTTTTTT
-	TRBV5-1	-	TRBJ1-1	CASSQQEGVNTEAFF	TGCGCCAGCAGCCAGCAGGAAGGGGTGAACACTGAAGCTTTCTTT
-	TRBV10-3	TRBD2	TRBJ2-7	CAISESRLAGGSYEQYF	TGTGCCATCAGTGAGTCCCGACTAGCGGGAGGGTCCTACGAGCAGTACTTC
-	TRBV7-2	-	TRBJ1-1	CASSKQRNTEAFF	TGTGCCAGCAGCAAACAAAGGAACACTGAAGCTTTCTTT
-	TRBV7-8	-	TRBJ2-7	CASSPDPGDYEQYF	TGTGCCAGCAGCCCGGACCCCGGAGACTACGAGCAGTACTTC
few	TRBV27	TRBD2	TRBJ2-7	CASRLASGSILPYEQYF	TGTGCCAGCAGGTTGGCTAGCGGGAGTATTCTGCCCTACGAGCAGTACTTC
-	TRBV19	-	TRBJ1-1	CASSTLLQGPATEAFF	TGTGCCAGTAGTACACTTTTACAGGGCCCGGCCACTGAAGCTTTCTTT
-	TRBV27	-	TRBJ2-1	CASSVGNLEDNEQFF	TGTGCCAGCAGTGTCGGGAACTTGGAGGATAATGAGCAGTTCTTC
few	TRBV5-4	-	TRBJ1-4	CASSLAGEKLFF	TGTGCCAGCAGCTTGGCTGGCGAAAAACTGTTTTTT
-	TRBV6-5	-	TRBJ2-7	CASSSSRGYEQYF	TGTGCCAGCAGTAGCTCTAGGGGCTACGAGCAGTACTTC
-	TRBV29-1	TRBD1	TRBJ1-1	CSARISPGTGDTNTEAFF	TGCAGCGCCCGCATTTCGCCCGGGACAGGGGACACGAACACTGAAGCTTTCTTT
-	TRBV6-6	TRBD1	TRBJ2-7	CASSYGITGGIYEQYF	TGTGCCAGCAGTTACGGAATAACAGGGGGTATTTACGAGCAGTACTTC
-	TRBV4-3	TRBD2	TRBJ2-1	CASSLRLAGVNEQFF	TGCGCCAGCAGCCTCCGACTAGCGGGAGTAAATGAGCAGTTCTTC
-	TRBV6-1	-	TRBJ1-5	CASNHRPDNQPQHF	TGTGCCAGCAATCACAGGCCTGACAATCAGCCCCAGCATTTT
-	TRBV2	TRBD2	TRBJ2-4	CASSITSGVKNIQYF	TGTGCCAGCAGTATTACTAGCGGGGTCAAAAACATTCAGTACTTC
-	TRBV19	TRBD1	TRBJ2-7	CASSIGTGGSYEQYF	TGTGCCAGTAGTATTGGGACAGGGGGATCCTACGAGCAGTACTTC